The text below deals with one T cell receptor (beta chain). Its antigen is as yet unknown. This CDR3 is 14 amino acids long. Germline V CDR1 and CDR2: MNHEY, SMNVEV (reference sequence). V lost 3 bases and J lost 7, with 13 bases in between. This entry comes from a study of a mutant IDH1 vaccine in newly diagnosed glioma. On the study more broadly: It was radiotherapy, temozolomide, or both that patients received previously, with most receiving both.

Documented time point: week 11, during vaccination. Every single dose of the vaccine, 300 ug of mutant IDH1 20-mer peptide, came with topical imiquimod. Donors harbored newly found WHO grade 3 or 4 IDH1-mutant, ATRX-lost astrocytomas. The protocol was immunoSEQ multiplex PCR, while the TCRdb copy is restricted to in-frame clones and leaves out a portion. The profile covers 110,000 or so clones, with under 90% appearing a single time and roughly 0.65% taken by the ten largest. The sequence was obtained from a woman aged 50 to 60 with glioma. The rearrangement joins TRBV27 to TRBJ1-5; D ambiguous. The sequencing here drew on PBMCs, taken from a glioma patient whose treatment included an IDH1 peptide vaccine. CDR3 amino acids: CASSFERVGQPQHF. CDR3 DNA sequence: TGTGCCAGCAGTTTCGAGCGAGTAGGCCAGCCCCAGCATTTT.